A selection of T cell receptor beta chains follows, all from one sample in a study of shared clonotypes between healthy human individuals. Clones were sequenced by immunoSEQ multiplex PCR, and TCRdb holds only the in-frame ones, with some missing. The top ten clones hold more than 0.12% of a sample with approximately 2.5 million clones, over 85% of them seen once. The sample consisted of naive CD4+ T cells sorted from blood. These receptors all come from a man between 18 and 29 years old in good health. Each CDR3 is given with its conserved first and last residue. Fields, in order: J gene, D gene, clone size, V gene, CDR3 DNA, CDR3 protein. A D gene is named only where the DNA matches it firmly. Rows may omit the clone size; those that give it use once, few, many or a size class.

J gene: TRBJ1-1
D gene: .
clone size: .
V gene: TRBV11-1
CDR3 DNA: TGTGCCAGCAGCTTAGTACCTTTCTTT
CDR3 protein: CASSLVPFF

J gene: TRBJ2-7
D gene: TRBD2
clone size: .
V gene: TRBV5-1
CDR3 DNA: TGCGCCAGCAGCTTGGTGCCTAGCGGGGGGGTCACCTACGAGCAGTACTTC
CDR3 protein: CASSLVPSGGVTYEQYF

J gene: TRBJ2-1
D gene: .
clone size: .
V gene: TRBV19
CDR3 DNA: TGTGCCAGTAGTATGGCCCCCTTTCAAGGGTCTCACTACAATGAGCAGTTCTTC
CDR3 protein: CASSMAPFQGSHYNEQFF

J gene: TRBJ1-2
D gene: TRBD1
clone size: .
V gene: TRBV18
CDR3 DNA: TGTGCCAGCTCACCACTCCCCGGGACAGGATCGACGAGAGACGGCTACACCTTC
CDR3 protein: CASSPLPGTGSTRDGYTF

J gene: TRBJ2-7
D gene: .
clone size: .
V gene: TRBV7-9
CDR3 DNA: TGTGCCGCCACCCGGGACAATCCCTACGAGCAGTACTTC
CDR3 protein: CAATRDNPYEQYF

J gene: TRBJ1-1
D gene: TRBD1
clone size: .
V gene: TRBV13
CDR3 DNA: TGTGCCAGCAGCTTCCGGGACAGGGGCCCCACTGAAGCTTTCTTT
CDR3 protein: CASSFRDRGPTEAFF

J gene: TRBJ1-6
D gene: .
clone size: .
V gene: TRBV30
CDR3 DNA: TGTGCCTGGAACTACAGAGCGGGGAATTCACCCCTCCACTTT
CDR3 protein: CAWNYRAGNSPLHF

J gene: TRBJ1-1
D gene: .
clone size: .
V gene: TRBV10-3
CDR3 DNA: TGTGCCATCAGTGAGACAGAAGCGGGCACTGAAGCTTTCTTT
CDR3 protein: CAISETEAGTEAFF

J gene: TRBJ1-6
D gene: .
clone size: .
V gene: TRBV21-1
CDR3 DNA: TGTGCCAGCAGCAAAAGCCCGGGTTATTTCAGGGCTCCCTCCTATAATTCACCCCTCCACTTT
CDR3 protein: CASSKSPGYFRAPSYNSPLHF

J gene: TRBJ1-5
D gene: .
clone size: .
V gene: TRBV19
CDR3 DNA: TGTGCCAGTAGTATAGCCCCGGGCAGGGCTTCGGGAAGCAATCAGCCCCAGCATTTT
CDR3 protein: CASSIAPGRASGSNQPQHF

J gene: TRBJ2-1
D gene: TRBD2
clone size: .
V gene: TRBV11-3
CDR3 DNA: TGTGCCAGCAGCTTAGTGTGCTGGCGGGGGGGGACGAATGAGCAGTTCTTC
CDR3 protein: CASSLVCWRGGTNEQFF

J gene: TRBJ2-5
D gene: .
clone size: .
V gene: TRBV5-1
CDR3 DNA: TGCGCCAGCAGCTCTGGGACTCAAGAGACCCAGTACTTC
CDR3 protein: CASSSGTQETQYF

J gene: TRBJ1-2
D gene: .
clone size: .
V gene: TRBV21-1
CDR3 DNA: TGTGCCAGCAGCAAGGGGAATGGCTACACCTTC
CDR3 protein: CASSKGNGYTF

J gene: TRBJ1-1
D gene: .
clone size: .
V gene: TRBV7-9
CDR3 DNA: TGTGCCAGCAGCTTAGTAGGGAGAAGTACTGAAGCTTTCTTT
CDR3 protein: CASSLVGRSTEAFF

J gene: TRBJ1-6
D gene: TRBD1
clone size: .
V gene: TRBV30
CDR3 DNA: TGTGCCTGGATGAAGCAGGGGGCCCTACCCCTCCACTTT
CDR3 protein: CAWMKQGALPLHF

J gene: TRBJ1-5
D gene: TRBD1
clone size: few
V gene: TRBV5-6
CDR3 DNA: TGTGCCAGCAGCAACGGACAGGGAGGGTTTGAGCATTTT
CDR3 protein: CASSNGQGGFEHF

J gene: TRBJ1-1
D gene: .
clone size: .
V gene: TRBV6-5
CDR3 DNA: TGTGCCAGCAGTTACTTAAGCTTCCGGCAGAACACTGAAGCTTTCTTT
CDR3 protein: CASSYLSFRQNTEAFF

J gene: TRBJ2-3
D gene: .
clone size: .
V gene: TRBV5-6
CDR3 DNA: TGTGCCAGCAGCTTGGGAGGGGCTACAGATACGCAGTATTTT
CDR3 protein: CASSLGGATDTQYF

J gene: TRBJ2-7
D gene: .
clone size: .
V gene: TRBV7-2
CDR3 DNA: TGTGCCAGCAGCTTACCACAGCCGGAGCAGTACTTC
CDR3 protein: CASSLPQPEQYF

J gene: TRBJ2-7
D gene: TRBD1
clone size: .
V gene: TRBV5-4
CDR3 DNA: TGTGCCAGCAGCTCAATGGACAGGGCCTACGAGCAGTACTTC
CDR3 protein: CASSSMDRAYEQYF

J gene: TRBJ2-1
D gene: .
clone size: .
V gene: TRBV28
CDR3 DNA: TGTGCCAGCAGCCCCCAGGTAGGCAATGAGCAGTTCTTC
CDR3 protein: CASSPQVGNEQFF

J gene: TRBJ2-5
D gene: TRBD2
clone size: once
V gene: TRBV7-2
CDR3 DNA: TGTGCCAGCAGCTTAGCGGCGGCGGGAGGAGATGAGACCCAGTACTTC
CDR3 protein: CASSLAAAGGDETQYF

J gene: TRBJ2-7
D gene: TRBD1
clone size: .
V gene: TRBV7-9
CDR3 DNA: TGTGCCAGCAGCTTAGCAGAGGGGGCCGGGACAGGGGCCGGCGAGCAGTACTTC
CDR3 protein: CASSLAEGAGTGAGEQYF

J gene: TRBJ2-5
D gene: .
clone size: .
V gene: TRBV5-1
CDR3 DNA: TGCGCCAGCAGCGGCGGACAAACCCAAGAGACCCAGTACTTC
CDR3 protein: CASSGGQTQETQYF

J gene: TRBJ2-7
D gene: .
clone size: .
V gene: TRBV9
CDR3 DNA: TGTGCCAGCAGCGTAGGGGGCAGGGCAGAATTAAGCGAGCAGTACTTC
CDR3 protein: CASSVGGRAELSEQYF

J gene: TRBJ1-1
D gene: TRBD1
clone size: .
V gene: TRBV9
CDR3 DNA: TGTGCCAGCAGCCCGACAGGGCAGATGAACACTGAAGCTTTCTTT
CDR3 protein: CASSPTGQMNTEAFF

J gene: TRBJ1-6
D gene: .
clone size: .
V gene: TRBV27
CDR3 DNA: TGTGCCAGCAGCCTAGGGGGGCAGGGGTTCGTAGGATCACCCCTCCACTTT
CDR3 protein: CASSLGGQGFVGSPLHF

J gene: TRBJ1-2
D gene: TRBD1
clone size: .
V gene: TRBV7-2
CDR3 DNA: TGTGTCAGCAGCCCTTGGACAGGGTCCTATGGCTACACCTTC
CDR3 protein: CVSSPWTGSYGYTF

J gene: TRBJ2-1
D gene: .
clone size: .
V gene: TRBV15
CDR3 DNA: TGTGCCACCAGCAGAGAGAACCGTTACAATGAGCAGTTCTTC
CDR3 protein: CATSRENRYNEQFF

J gene: TRBJ1-1
D gene: .
clone size: few
V gene: TRBV27
CDR3 DNA: TGTGCCAGCAAAGGTCGCATCAACACTGAAGCTTTCTTT
CDR3 protein: CASKGRINTEAFF

J gene: TRBJ2-5
D gene: TRBD1
clone size: .
V gene: TRBV10-3
CDR3 DNA: TGTGCCATCATGGGGGACAGGGGTTCAGAGACCCAGTACTTC
CDR3 protein: CAIMGDRGSETQYF

J gene: TRBJ1-5
D gene: .
clone size: few
V gene: TRBV10-3
CDR3 DNA: TGTGCCATCAGTGAGTCTGTCGTTAGCAATCAGCCCCAGCATTTT
CDR3 protein: CAISESVVSNQPQHF

J gene: TRBJ2-1
D gene: TRBD2
clone size: .
V gene: TRBV30
CDR3 DNA: TGTGCCTGGAGTGCCAGCCGGACTAGCGGGATACTCGATGAGCAGTTCTTC
CDR3 protein: CAWSASRTSGILDEQFF

J gene: TRBJ2-5
D gene: .
clone size: once
V gene: TRBV6-1
CDR3 DNA: TGTGCCAGCAGCCCACAGGGGAGGGAGACCCAGTACTTC
CDR3 protein: CASSPQGRETQYF

J gene: TRBJ2-7
D gene: TRBD1
clone size: .
V gene: TRBV19
CDR3 DNA: TGTGCCAGTAGTCAATCGGGACAGGGGGCCGGGCAGTACTTC
CDR3 protein: CASSQSGQGAGQYF

J gene: TRBJ1-1
D gene: .
clone size: .
V gene: TRBV6-6
CDR3 DNA: TGTGCCAGCAGTTACCGCTCCAGGGCCAACACTGAAGCTTTCTTT
CDR3 protein: CASSYRSRANTEAFF

J gene: TRBJ1-2
D gene: .
clone size: .
V gene: TRBV28
CDR3 DNA: TGTGCCAGCAGTTGGCCCCCCGTGGACAGCTACACCTTC
CDR3 protein: CASSWPPVDSYTF

J gene: TRBJ1-6
D gene: .
clone size: .
V gene: TRBV6-5
CDR3 DNA: TGTGCCAGCAGTTACGGGACACCGAATTCACCCCTCCACTTT
CDR3 protein: CASSYGTPNSPLHF

J gene: TRBJ2-1
D gene: .
clone size: .
V gene: TRBV11-2
CDR3 DNA: TGTGCCAGCAGCCGAATTATCAGGGGCTCCTACAATGAGCAGTTCTTC
CDR3 protein: CASSRIIRGSYNEQFF

J gene: TRBJ2-7
D gene: TRBD1
clone size: once
V gene: TRBV6-1
CDR3 DNA: TGTGCCACCTCGTCACTTGACAGGGGGGCCTACGAGCAGTACTTC
CDR3 protein: CATSSLDRGAYEQYF

J gene: TRBJ1-6
D gene: TRBD1
clone size: .
V gene: TRBV7-2
CDR3 DNA: TGTGCCAGCAGCTCACAGGGGGGATATTCACCCCTCCACTTT
CDR3 protein: CASSSQGGYSPLHF

J gene: TRBJ2-4
D gene: TRBD1
clone size: .
V gene: TRBV5-1
CDR3 DNA: TGCGCCAGCAGCCTCGACAGGGCCGGGGACATTCAGTACTTC
CDR3 protein: CASSLDRAGDIQYF

J gene: TRBJ1-6
D gene: .
clone size: .
V gene: TRBV27
CDR3 DNA: TGTGCCAGCAGTGACCCGGGACACTCACCCCTCCACTTT
CDR3 protein: CASSDPGHSPLHF

J gene: TRBJ1-5
D gene: .
clone size: .
V gene: TRBV6-1
CDR3 DNA: TGTGCCAGCGGGACGTCTTCCTTAGGGAATCAGCCCCAGCATTTT
CDR3 protein: CASGTSSLGNQPQHF

J gene: TRBJ1-1
D gene: .
clone size: once
V gene: TRBV28
CDR3 DNA: TGTGCCAGCAGTCCCCGGCAATACACTGAAGCTTTCTTT
CDR3 protein: CASSPRQYTEAFF

J gene: TRBJ2-2
D gene: TRBD1
clone size: .
V gene: TRBV10-1
CDR3 DNA: TGCGCCAGCAGTGGAAATTCCGGGACAGGGAACACCGGGGAGCTGTTTTTT
CDR3 protein: CASSGNSGTGNTGELFF

J gene: TRBJ1-2
D gene: .
clone size: few
V gene: TRBV25-1
CDR3 DNA: TGTGCCAGCAGTGACGGGGTTGGCTACACCTTC
CDR3 protein: CASSDGVGYTF

J gene: TRBJ1-5
D gene: .
clone size: .
V gene: TRBV6-6
CDR3 DNA: TGTGCCAGCAGGATTGCGGACCCAGGAGGGAATCAGCCCCAGCATTTT
CDR3 protein: CASRIADPGGNQPQHF

J gene: TRBJ1-1
D gene: TRBD1
clone size: .
V gene: TRBV28
CDR3 DNA: TGTGCCAGCAGTCAGGGGGGACAGGGGAACACTGAAGCTTTCTTT
CDR3 protein: CASSQGGQGNTEAFF

J gene: TRBJ1-1
D gene: .
clone size: .
V gene: TRBV18
CDR3 DNA: TGTGCCAGCTCAGCCCTGGAGAACACTGAAGCTTTCTTT
CDR3 protein: CASSALENTEAFF

J gene: TRBJ1-1
D gene: .
clone size: .
V gene: TRBV7-8
CDR3 DNA: TGTGCCAGCAGAAAGTACGAAGGGCTGAACACTGAAGCTTTCTTT
CDR3 protein: CASRKYEGLNTEAFF

J gene: TRBJ1-1
D gene: .
clone size: .
V gene: TRBV6-1
CDR3 DNA: TGTGCCAGCAGTGAAATAAGGAACACTGAAGCTTTCTTT
CDR3 protein: CASSEIRNTEAFF

J gene: TRBJ2-5
D gene: TRBD2
clone size: once
V gene: TRBV5-1
CDR3 DNA: TGCGCCAGCACCTCCGGAACTAGCGGGAGTCAAGAGACCCAGTACTTC
CDR3 protein: CASTSGTSGSQETQYF

J gene: TRBJ1-6
D gene: TRBD1
clone size: few
V gene: TRBV5-6
CDR3 DNA: TGTGCCAGCAGCGAGACAGGGGCTGGGAATTCACCCCTCCACTTT
CDR3 protein: CASSETGAGNSPLHF

J gene: TRBJ2-7
D gene: TRBD2
clone size: .
V gene: TRBV6-1
CDR3 DNA: TGTGCCAGCAGTGGACTAGCGGGGCCAGGGCCCCACGAGCAGTACTTC
CDR3 protein: CASSGLAGPGPHEQYF

J gene: TRBJ1-5
D gene: .
clone size: .
V gene: TRBV28
CDR3 DNA: TGTGCCAGCAATTTAGGATGGAGTCAGCCCCAGCATTTT
CDR3 protein: CASNLGWSQPQHF

J gene: TRBJ2-7
D gene: TRBD1
clone size: .
V gene: TRBV19
CDR3 DNA: TGTGCCAGTAGTATACTTGGTGCAGGGGGCTCCTACGAGCAGTACTTC
CDR3 protein: CASSILGAGGSYEQYF

J gene: TRBJ1-1
D gene: TRBD1
clone size: .
V gene: TRBV6-6
CDR3 DNA: TGTGCCAGCAGTCACGGACAGGGGAGGGAAAACACTGAAGCTTTCTTT
CDR3 protein: CASSHGQGRENTEAFF

J gene: TRBJ2-7
D gene: TRBD1
clone size: .
V gene: TRBV27
CDR3 DNA: TGTGCCAGCAGTCCAGGACAGGGAGCCTACGAGCAGTACTTC
CDR3 protein: CASSPGQGAYEQYF

J gene: TRBJ2-1
D gene: .
clone size: .
V gene: TRBV5-4
CDR3 DNA: TGTGCCAGCAGCTTCGGCGGACCATACAATGAGCAGTTCTTC
CDR3 protein: CASSFGGPYNEQFF